This T cell receptor beta chain was obtained from a study of blood T cell repertoires in COVID-19. About the research overall: The United States, Italy and Spain provided the acute and convalescent COVID-19 samples. Sources were T cells, B-cell-depleted T cells, or PBMCs; the material itself was cDNA or gDNA.

Trimming shortened V by 3 bases and J by 4 bases, and 15 bases separated the two germline ends. CDR1 KGHSH and CDR2 LQKENI come from the germline V gene. This CDR3 is built from 15 residues. In the study's own analysis: Amplification of reference gene primers provided the estimated nucleated cell counts. Produced via immunoSEQ multiplex PCR; TCRdb's table is partial and in-frame only. The DNA was the basis for D and trimming; V, J and clone size are from that table. The sample contains around 170,000 clones, roughly four fifths of which appear only once. The TCR was taken from a woman in her forties with acute or convalescent COVID-19. This chain joins TRBV18 and TRBJ1-2; D call uncertain. The sequencing sample was made of peripheral blood. The CDR3 nucleotides read TGTGCCAGCTCACCCTCGGAGGAGCCTGCCTATGGCTACACCTTC. Translated: CASSPSEEPAYGYTF.